This T cell receptor beta chain was sequenced in a study of T-cell memory formation after mild COVID-19 (dated by TCRdb to about 2021). About the full investigation: Most TCR sequence clusters were specific to one of the two donors. In a couple of donors, T-cell clones that expanded and contracted after mild COVID-19 were tracked by sequencing TCRalpha and TCRbeta repertoires over time. Two young, previously healthy adult volunteers made up the cohort, one male and one female.

With respect to this clonotype: The clone's antigen remains unknown. No quality values exist for individual bases; no much larger clone is one base distant.

TCRdb names Illumina NovaSeq 6000 as the instrument used. TCRalpha and TCRbeta cDNA libraries were built by 5'RACE with constant-segment primers, adding sample barcodes and unique molecular identifiers. RNA was extracted from every sample with Trizol reagent. Library amplification was performed in two PCR steps, and a second sample barcode and Illumina TruSeq adapters were introduced in the second step. Sequencing of libraries was performed on an Illumina NovaSeq with 2 x 150 bp paired-end reads. Under the source paper's analysis protocol: The reads were demultiplexed and collapsed into UMI-guided consensus sequences using migec v1.2.7. Using mixcr v2.1.11, UMI consensuses were aligned to TRA and TRB V and J templates and then assembled into clonotypes. A clonotype was counted as expanded or contracted only if both edgeR and NoisET called the change significant, with noise models trained on biological replicates. For edgeR calls, the thresholds were a false discovery rate-adjusted p below 0.01 and a log2 fold-change of 1. PCA with hierarchical clustering of max-normalized trajectories of the 1000 most abundant clonotypes was used as exploratory dynamics analysis. The CD4 or CD8 phenotype of responding clones was assigned using the separately sequenced CD4+ and CD8+ repertoires. TCRdb applied fastp at Q25 and MiXCR to the public reads, then kept only in-frame beta chains. Rows matching on CDR3 protein sequence are summarized as one entry with the most common DNA and genes. The V and J calls and clone size come from TCRdb's table, not from the authors' own analysis. The sample table lists approximately 570,000 distinct CDR3 sequences, 18% of them with a count of one. In total, the top ten clones hold more than 10% of the sample.

Study-wide findings and limitations: Contracting CD4+ clones turned up mainly in the CM and EM memory subsets, whereas EMRA was where CD8+ clones were enriched. Balanced CD4/CD8 phenotypes were observed for clones contracting from day 15 to 85, whereas a bias towards CD4+ was observed for a second wave of clones expanding from day 15 to 37. Whether the second-wave clones peaking on day 37 were SARS-CoV-2 specific was not confirmed. The detection of some responding clones in pre-infection memory suggests that pre-existing cross-reactive memory T cells joined the SARS-CoV-2 response. The study included only a couple of mild cases, and larger cohorts that include severe cases with pre-infection samples were judged to be necessary.

Ficoll-Paque density gradient centrifugation was used to isolate PBMCs. The V and J ends are trimmed by 8 bases and 4 bases, leaving 8 bases between them. From cysteine to phenylalanine, the CDR3 is 11 amino acids long. Kept here is only the CDR3 DNA, which spans 33 bases and is read in frame from base 1. According to the germline V gene, CDR1 reads SNHLY and CDR2 reads FYNNEI. The sample comprised PBMCs or a T cell subset sorted from them (not recorded which). The sequence joins TRBV2 to TRBJ2-5; a tentative D match to TRBD2 spans 7 bases. The clonotype was recovered from an adult woman who had mild COVID-19 (a few samples of this study predate the infection). The sample titles of this study are shuffled in the database, so cell type and time point are left out; the donor was told from shared clones. In nucleotides, the sequence is TGTGCCAGCCGGGGGGCAGAGACCCAGTACTTC. Its amino acids are CASRGAETQYF. With the rest looked up from the reference TRBV2 and TRBJ2-5 genes rather than sequenced, the full variable domain is EPEVTQTPSHQVTQMGQEVILRCVPISNHLYFYWYRQILGQKVEFLVSFYNNEISEKSEIFDDQFSVERPDGSNFTLKIRSTKLEDSAMYFCASRGAETQYFGPGTRLLVL.